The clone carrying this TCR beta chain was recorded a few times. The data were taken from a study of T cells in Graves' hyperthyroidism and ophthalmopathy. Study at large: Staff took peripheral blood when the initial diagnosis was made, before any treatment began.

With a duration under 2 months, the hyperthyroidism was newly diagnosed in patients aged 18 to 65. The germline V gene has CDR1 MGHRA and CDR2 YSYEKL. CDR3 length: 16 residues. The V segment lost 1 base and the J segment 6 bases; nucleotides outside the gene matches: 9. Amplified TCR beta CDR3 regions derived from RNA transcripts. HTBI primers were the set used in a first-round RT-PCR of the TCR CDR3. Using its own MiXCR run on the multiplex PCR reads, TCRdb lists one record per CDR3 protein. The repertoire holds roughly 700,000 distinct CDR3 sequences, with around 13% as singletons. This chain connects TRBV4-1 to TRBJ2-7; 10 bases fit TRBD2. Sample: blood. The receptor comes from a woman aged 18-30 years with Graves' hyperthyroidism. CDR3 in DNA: TGCGCCAGCAGCCAAGGCCCGGGACTAGCGAACCCCGAGCAGTACTTC. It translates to CASSQGPGLANPEQYF.